This TCR beta chain was captured by sequencing in a study of T cell responses to AZD1222 COVID-19 vaccine. CDR1 DFQATT and CDR2 SNEGSKA come from the germline V gene (reference sequence). This CDR3 has 13 amino acids. The V gene end was trimmed by 3 bases and the J gene end by 5 bases; junction bases not matched to a gene: 6. This table comes from immunoSEQ multiplex PCR, and its TCRdb copy is limited to in-frame clones, with some not included. The sample has 150,000 to 170,000 clones, more than 90% seen once; the top ten hold 18%. The chain uses TRBV20-1 and TRBJ2-5; TRBD1 agrees at 7 bases. This sequence originates from an adult in good health. This specimen consisted of peripheral blood, obtained on day 0 of AZD1222 vaccination. CDR3 in DNA: TGCAGTGCTAGTCCGACAGGGCGGGAGACCCAGTACTTC. Its translation: CSASPTGRETQYF.